These 26 T cell receptor beta chains share one sample of origin, sequenced in a study of metastatic and nonmetastatic thyroid tumors. Before thyroid surgery, none of the patients had received any treatment. TCRdb reassembled clones from the PCR reads with MiXCR. The repertoire consists of about 4,000 clones, with less than 35% occurring once and the leading ten covering approximately 27%. What was sequenced was adjacent normal tissue. The receptors here all came from a female donor with papillary thyroid cancer or a benign thyroid nodule (not recorded which). Some clones in this sample may be carry-over from other donors' samples.

The chain uses TRBV18 and TRBJ2-2, with D possibly matching TRBD1 (5 bases). CDR3 length: 15 residues. The V end lost 0 bases, the J end lost 4 bases, and 9 bases lay between the germline ends. From germline, CDR1 is KGHSH and CDR2 LQKENI. The CDR3 region has the DNA TGTGCCAGCTCACCACCGCAGGGCAGCACCGGGGAGCTGTTTTTT. Encoded protein: CASSPPQGSTGELFF.

The chain is built from TRBV11-2 and TRBJ2-7; D unresolved. The germline gives CDR1 SGHAT, CDR2 FQNNGV. CDR3 length: 15 residues. V was clipped by 0 bases and J by 2 bases, with 11 bases between them. The CDR3 loop is CASSLDPGRAYEQYF. The CDR3, as DNA: TGTGCCAGCAGCTTAGATCCGGGCAGAGCCTACGAGCAGTACTTC.

The V gene is TRBV18, the J gene TRBJ1-2; D is uncertain. The CDR3 is 14 residues long. Germline V lookup: CDR1 KGHSH, CDR2 LQKENI. V lost 0 bases, J lost 4 bases, and 9 bases lay in between. CDR3 DNA sequence: TGTGCCAGCTCACCACCGAACAAAGGCTATGGCTACACCTTC. Translating gives CASSPPNKGYGYTF.

This clone was observed a handful of times. The chain combines TRBV5-5 with TRBJ1-1; 9 bases are a match to TRBD1. The CDR3 spans 16 residues. CDR1 SGHKS and CDR2 YYEKEE come from the germline V gene (reference sequence). The V segment lost 1 base and the J segment 5 bases; nucleotides outside the gene matches: 9. CDR3 region: CASSLRQGDMWTEAFF. DNA for the CDR3: TGTGCCAGCAGCTTGAGACAGGGGGATATGTGGACTGAAGCTTTCTTT. Using reference TRBV5-5 and TRBJ1-1 for the parts outside the CDR3, the full variable domain is DAGVTQSPTHLIKTRGQQVTLRCSPISGHKSVSWYQQVLGQGPQFIFQYYEKEERGRGNFPDRFSARQFPNYSSELNVNALLLGDSALYLCASSLRQGDMWTEAFFGQGTRLTVV.

In its sample, this clone is medium-sized (0.01 to 0.1%). The rearrangement joins TRBV7-2 to TRBJ2-5; TRBD1 matches at 9 bases. V lost 1 base and J lost 4; bases outside the gene matches: 4. The CDR3 contains 15 residues. CDR1 is SGHTA, CDR2 FQGNSA, per germline. The CDR3 spells CASSLGGQGRETQYF. The CDR3, as DNA: TGTGCCAGCAGCTTAGGGGGACAGGGAAGAGAGACCCAGTACTTC. Full variable domain (outside the CDR3, taken from reference TRBV7-2 and TRBJ2-5): GAGVSQSPSNKVTEKGKDVELRCDPISGHTALYWYRQSLGQGLEFLIYFQGNSAPDKSGLPSDRFSAERTGGSVSTLTIQRTQQEDSAVYLCASSLGGQGRETQYFGPGTRLLVL.

In this sample, this clone is medium-sized. This sequence joins TRBV10-2 and TRBJ2-3; 7 positions agree with TRBD2. The germline V gene encodes CDR1 WSHSY and CDR2 SAAADI. CDR3 size: 13 residues. Trimming at V came to 7 bases and at J to 2 bases, leaving 3 bases not matched to a gene. DNA for the CDR3: TGCGCCAGCAAGAAGCGGGACACAGATACGCAGTATTTT. This sequence encodes CASKKRDTDTQYF.

This clone was seen only a few times. The chain is built from TRBV12-3 or TRBV12-4 and TRBJ1-3, with no clear D. The CDR3 has 16 residues. Trimming took 6 bases from V and 0 from J, leaving 15 bases between them. CDR3 DNA: TGTGCCAGCAGCGTATTGGACGGGAGCTCTGGAAACACCATATATTTT. This sequence encodes CASSVLDGSSGNTIYF.

This clone was seen many times. The same CDR3 also results from other DNA sequences found in this sample. The V gene is TRBV27, the J gene TRBJ2-7, with 9 bases matching TRBD1. CDR3 length: 14 residues. Germline V gene data show CDR1 as MNHEY and CDR2 as SMNVEV (reference sequence). Trimming removed 5 bases from V and 4 bases from J; junction bases left unmatched: 6. In DNA, the CDR3 is TGTGCCAGCAGTCCGACAGGGGGAGCGTACGAGCAGTACTTC. It yields the protein CASSPTGGAYEQYF.

CDR3 loop: CASSLSPLNTEAFF. The CDR3 DNA follows: TGTGCCAGCAGTTTAAGTCCGCTGAACACTGAAGCTTTCTTT. The chain is built from TRBV28 and TRBJ1-1; D is ambiguous. Germline CDR1 MDHEN, CDR2 SYDVKM. This CDR3 comprises 14 residues. Trimming stripped 2 bases from V and 0 bases from J, with 7 bases between.

The chain is built from TRBV11-3 and TRBJ2-5; 10 bases match TRBD2. Germline trimming cut 3 bases from V and 2 bases from J; bases unmatched to any gene: 0. The CDR3 is made up of 14 amino acids. Per the germline V gene, CDR1 is SGHNT and CDR2 is YENEEA. The CDR3 coding sequence is TGTGCCAGCAGCTTGACTAGCGGGCAAGAGACCCAGTACTTC. This sequence encodes CASSLTSGQETQYF. The variable domain in full, completed from reference TRBV11-3 and TRBJ2-5, reads EAGVVQSPRYKIIEKKQPVAFWCNPISGHNTLYWYLQNLGQGPELLIRYENEEAVDDSQLPKDRFSAERLKGVDSTLKIQPAELGDSAVYLCASSLTSGQETQYFGPGTRLLVL.

The V and J genes are TRBV28 and TRBJ1-5, with D perhaps matching TRBD1 (5 bases). The V end was cut by 1 base, the J end by 9 bases, with 16 bases between. CDR3 size: 15 residues. Germline V gene data show CDR1 as MDHEN and CDR2 as SYDVKM. The CDR3 protein is CASSLLGPSLGPQHF. The CDR3 bases are TGTGCCAGCAGTTTATTGGGGCCTAGTCTAGGGCCCCAGCATTTT.

Concerning this clone: A much larger clone lies a single base off, so this may be a read error. V is TRBV7-8 and J is TRBJ2-7; the D gene could be TRBD1 or TRBD2 (5 bases each). The CDR3 contains 15 residues. Trimming cost V 2 bases and J 5 bases, with 16 bases left between them. From germline, CDR1 is SGHVS and CDR2 FQNEAQ. This chain's CDR3 is CASSLSGAGRDEQYF. The CDR3 DNA follows: TGTGCCAGCAGCTTATCCGGGGCAGGTCGCGACGAGCAGTACTTC. Full variable domain (rest looked up from reference TRBV7-8 and TRBJ2-7): GAGVSQSPRYKVAKRGQDVALRCDPISGHVSLFWYQQALGQGPEFLTYFQNEAQLDKSGLPSDRFFAERPEGSVSTLKIQRTQQEDSAVYLCASSLSGAGRDEQYFGPGTRLTVT.

In this sample, this clone turned up a few times. The V gene is TRBV5-1, the J gene TRBJ2-1; TRBD1 matches 8 bases. CDR3 length: 15 residues. The junction had 7 bases not matched to a gene; V was cut back by 0 bases and J by 8 bases. Per the germline V gene, CDR1 is SGHRS and CDR2 is YFSETQ. The CDR3: CASSLEGRGQDEQFF. CDR3 nucleotides: TGCGCCAGCAGCTTGGAGGGCAGGGGGCAGGATGAGCAGTTCTTC.

This rearrangement joins TRBV2 to TRBJ2-1; 11 bases align to TRBD1. The CDR3 extends over 15 amino acids. V trimming: 5 bases; J trimming: 6 bases; junction bases outside the gene matches: 6. Germline CDR1 and CDR2: SNHLY and FYNNEI. CDR3 nucleotide sequence: TGTGCCAGCAGTTTAGGACAGGGGGCAAGCAATGAGCAGTTCTTC. Protein sequence: CASSLGQGASNEQFF. Complete variable domain (other parts from reference TRBV2 and TRBJ2-1): EPEVTQTPSHQVTQMGQEVILRCVPISNHLYFYWYRQILGQKVEFLVSFYNNEISEKSEIFDDQFSVERPDGSNFTLKIRSTKLEDSAMYFCASSLGQGASNEQFFGPGTRLTVL.

This clone was seen many times. The V gene is TRBV28, the J gene TRBJ1-6; D remains ambiguous. This CDR3 region has 13 residues. Germline CDR1 reads MDHEN; CDR2 reads SYDVKM. The ends were cut back, 4 bases at V and 7 bases at J, with 8 bases in the middle. The chain's CDR3 is CASSYKMNSPLHF. CDR3 DNA sequence: TGTGCCAGCAGTTACAAGATGAATTCACCCCTCCACTTT.

V gene TRBV7-9 combines with J gene TRBJ2-2; D call uncertain. The germline V gene encodes CDR1 SEHNR and CDR2 FQNEAQ (reference sequence). CDR3 length: 15 residues. V lost 5 bases and J lost 1, with 11 bases in between. CDR3 sequence reads: CASSGALQNTGELFF. For the CDR3, the DNA is TGTGCCAGCAGCGGAGCACTCCAGAACACCGGGGAGCTGTTTTTT.

About this clone itself: The junction and the germline gene differ at one end; a read error may be behind it. V gene TRBV30 combines with J gene TRBJ2-3, with 7 bases that match TRBD2. Germline V gene lookup returns CDR1 GTSNPN and CDR2 SVGIG (reference sequence). CDR3 length equals 15 residues. CDR3 in DNA: TGTGCCTGGACCGGACTAGAGGGAAGGGTAGATGCGCAGTATTTT. It is translated as CAWTGLEGRVDAQYF.

This clone was counted a few times. The chain couples TRBV27 to TRBJ2-7; 15 bases agree with TRBD2. The germline CDR1 and CDR2 sequences are MNHEY and SMNVEV (reference sequence). This CDR3 is 16 amino acids long. Trimming cost V 1 base and J 8 bases; bases outside gene matches: 6. CDR3 bases: TGTGCCAGCAGTTTATTGGGGACTAGCGGGAGGCTAAAGCAGTACTTC. Encoded protein: CASSLLGTSGRLKQYF.

This clone was observed a few times. The rearrangement uses TRBV12-5 and TRBJ2-7, with 8 nucleotides matching TRBD2. Per germline, CDR1 LGHNT and CDR2 FRNRAP. The CDR3 has 16 amino acids. V was pared by 4 bases and J by 0 bases, with 8 bases of the junction left unmatched. The CDR3 reads CASGSPGGLDSYEQYF. CDR3 DNA: TGTGCTAGTGGTTCCCCCGGGGGACTAGACTCCTACGAGCAGTACTTC.

This clone was seen a handful of times. This chain links TRBV6-5 with TRBJ1-1; D not certain. V shed 0 bases and J shed 5 bases, with 7 bases lying between them. The CDR3 consists of 13 residues. Germline CDR1 and CDR2: MNHEY and SVGAGI. For the CDR3, the DNA is TGTGCCAGCAGTTACTCGACGGGTACTGAAGCTTTCTTT. Translating it yields CASSYSTGTEAFF.

On this clone: At one boundary the junction diverges from the germline segment, which might be a read error. The J gene is TRBJ2-2, the V gene TRBV28; perhaps D is TRBD1 or TRBD2 (5 bases each). Per the germline V gene, CDR1 is MDHEN and CDR2 is SYDVKM. This CDR3 is 15 amino acids long. This CDR3 reads CASSPGILNTGALFF. The CDR3 nucleotides read TGTGCCAGCAGTCCCGGGATACTCAACACCGGGGCGCTGTTTTTT.

The chain is built from TRBV4-1 and TRBJ2-1; D may be TRBD1 (5 bases). The CDR3 is 14 residues long. Looked up from germline, CDR1 is MGHRA and CDR2 is YSYEKL. V lost 4 bases and J lost 6, with 13 bases in between. CDR3 sequence (DNA): TGCGCCAGCAGCCTCCCGACAGCACGCAATGAGCAGTTCTTC. This gives the protein CASSLPTARNEQFF.

The CDR3 sequence is CASSYATVNTGELFF. The DNA of the CDR3 is TGTGCCAGCAGTTACGCTACGGTGAACACCGGGGAGCTGTTTTTT. The chain uses TRBV6-2 or TRBV6-3 and TRBJ2-2; D is ambiguous. V dropped 2 bases and J dropped 1 base, with 8 bases sitting between them. This CDR3 contains 15 residues. Germline V gene lookup returns CDR1 MNHEY and CDR2 SVGEGT.

This clone was found a few times. This rearrangement joins TRBV2 to TRBJ1-5, with 7 bases fitting TRBD1. Germline CDR1 is SNHLY and CDR2 is FYNNEI. V trimming: 5 bases; J trimming: 4 bases; junction bases outside the gene matches: 5. The CDR3 runs 14 residues. CDR3 sequence: CASSRDSRNQPQHF. CDR3 coding DNA: TGTGCCAGCAGTAGGGACAGCAGAAATCAGCCCCAGCATTTT.

This chain uses TRBV11-3 with TRBJ1-1; D is uncertain. Looked up from germline, CDR1 is SGHNT and CDR2 is YENEEA. V was pared by 7 bases and J by 5 bases, with 20 bases between. This CDR3 comprises 15 residues. This CDR3 is CASTTLLFGQTEAFF. CDR3 nucleotides: TGTGCCAGCACAACCCTTCTGTTCGGGCAAACTGAAGCTTTCTTT.

This clone was recorded a few times. This sequence joins TRBV20-1 and TRBJ1-6; possibly TRBD1 for D (6 bases). This CDR3 contains 13 residues. Germline V gene lookup returns CDR1 DFQATT and CDR2 SNEGSKA (reference sequence). V was pared by 4 bases and J by 6 bases, with 10 bases between. The CDR3 sequence: CSAMGHLNSPLHF. The CDR3 DNA is TGCAGTGCTATGGGACACCTTAATTCACCCCTCCACTTT.